The 18 T cell receptor beta chains in this list originate from one sample, sequenced in a study of blood T cells in healthy people across ages. Through a sample-barcoded 5' primer and a J-beta primer mix, a second PCR was run for roughly 7 to 11 cycles. Using its own MiXCR run on the 5' RACE reads, TCRdb lists one record per CDR3 protein. The sample lists 800,000 to 1,300,000 distinct CDR3 sequences; approximately 25% were seen once. A further study also used this sample, focusing on T cells of mothers and their children.

Sequenced: blood. The receptors here all came from a girl aged 2-10 years in good health.

This clonotype was found many times. The rearrangement uses TRBV6-6 and TRBJ1-1; D possibly corresponds to TRBD1 (6 bases). V gave up 7 bases and J gave up 2 bases, with 11 bases separating them. The V gene's germline CDR1 is MNHNY and CDR2 SVGAGI (reference sequence). The CDR3 totals 13 residues. In DNA, the CDR3 is TGTGCCAGCATAAGGGGGGAAAACACTGAAGCTTTCTTT. Amino acid sequence: CASIRGENTEAFF.

This clonotype was seen a few times. The chain couples TRBV11-2 to TRBJ2-2; 10 positions match TRBD2. The V gene's germline CDR1 is SGHAT and CDR2 FQNNGV. The CDR3 runs 18 residues. V was pared by 2 bases and J by 7 bases, with 13 bases of the junction left unmatched. The CDR3, as DNA: TGTGCCAGCAGCTTAAGCCGGGCTAGCGGGGGTTTCGGCGGGGAGCTGTTTTTT. This translates into CASSLSRASGGFGGELFF.

The chain couples TRBV7-2 to TRBJ2-7; unclear D gene. CDR3 length: 15 amino acids. V was pared by 2 bases and J by 1 base, with 12 bases between. Germline CDR1 and CDR2: SGHTA and FQGNSA. CDR3 in DNA: TGTGCCAGCAGCTTAACGCCGGGCCCTTCCTACGAGCAGTACTTC. This codes for CASSLTPGPSYEQYF.

Only a few counts were recorded for this clonotype. The V gene is TRBV7-9, the J gene TRBJ1-3; TRBD1 might be the D (5 bases). CDR1 SEHNR and CDR2 FQNEAQ come from the germline V gene (reference sequence). V lost 5 bases and J 0 bases, leaving 11 bases between the germline ends. The CDR3 length is 15 residues. CDR3 DNA sequence: TGTGCCAGCAGCCGCAGGGAGAACTCTGGAAACACCATATATTTT. Its protein product is CASSRRENSGNTIYF.

The chain uses TRBV12-3 or TRBV12-4 and TRBJ2-7; possible D gene TRBD2, 8 bases. This CDR3 spans 17 amino acids. V lost 8 bases, J lost 7 bases, and 30 bases lay in between. The CDR3 here is CASGRQGSGAGEEEQYF. The CDR3 nucleotides are TGTGCCAGCGGCCGACAGGGCTCGGGAGCGGGAGAGGAGGAGCAGTACTTC.

The V and J genes are TRBV6-6 and TRBJ1-3, with a weak D call TRBD1 (6 bases). The V end was cut by 10 bases, the J end by 3 bases, with 22 bases between. The CDR3 is 16 amino acids. CDR1 and CDR2 from the germline V gene are MNHNY and SVGAGI (reference sequence). In DNA, the CDR3 is TGTGCCACCTGCCCCGGGGGGGCGGTCGGTGGAAACACCATATATTTT. Translating gives CATCPGGAVGGNTIYF.

This clonotype showed up just a few times. The chain links TRBV11-2 to TRBJ2-5, with TRBD2 as a possible D gene (6 bases). The last part of the DNA fits TRBJ2-7 better; the J call may be wrong. In germline, CDR1 is SGHAT, CDR2 FQNNGV. CDR3 length: 14 residues. The CDR3 DNA reads TGTGCCAGCAGCTTAAATTCGGGAGTGGGCGAGCAGTACTTC. This codes for CASSLNSGVGEQYF.

V and J are TRBV15 and TRBJ2-7; D gene ambiguous. Germline loops: CDR1 LNHNV, CDR2 YYDKDF (reference sequence). The CDR3 contains 13 residues. The V and J ends lost 0 bases and 4 bases respectively, with 7 bases between them. CDR3 region: CATSRDVDYEQYF. For the CDR3, the DNA is TGTGCCACCAGCAGAGATGTGGATTACGAGCAGTACTTC.

This clonotype was counted between two and nine times. V usage is TRBV7-9 and J usage is TRBJ1-3; maybe TRBD1 (6 bases). Trimming pared 2 bases from V and 0 bases from J, leaving 11 bases between. CDR3 length: 16 amino acids. Germline values: CDR1 SEHNR, CDR2 FQNEAQ (reference sequence). The chain's CDR3 is CASSLTGASSGNTIYF. The CDR3 DNA follows: TGTGCCAGCAGCTTAACGGGGGCCAGCTCTGGAAACACCATATATTTT.

Only a few counts were recorded for this clonotype. This chain connects TRBV5-1 to TRBJ2-3, with D possibly matching TRBD2 (6 bases). The V and J ends lost 4 bases and 5 bases respectively, with 11 bases between them. This CDR3 comprises 13 residues. The V gene's germline CDR1 is SGHRS and CDR2 YFSETQ. CDR3 region: CASSIDGRDTQYF. The CDR3 DNA is TGCGCCAGCAGCATCGACGGGAGAGATACGCAGTATTTT.

In this sample, this clonotype turned up a few times. This chain uses TRBV5-6 with TRBJ2-5; D gene ambiguous. The J call is doubtful: the DNA matches TRBJ2-1 better. There are 14 residues in the CDR3. Germline CDR1 reads SGHDT; CDR2 reads YYEEEE. The CDR3 sequence is CASSLGHLYNEQFF. CDR3 nucleotide sequence: TGTGCCAGCAGCTTGGGGCACCTTTACAATGAGCAGTTCTTC.

This clonotype was seen more than once but under ten times. CDR3 sequence: CSASGTANTGELFF. CDR3 coding DNA: TGCAGCGCCTCCGGGACAGCGAACACCGGGGAGCTGTTTTTT. This rearrangement joins TRBV29-1 to TRBJ2-2, with 7 bases matching TRBD1. This CDR3 comprises 14 residues. The V gene end was trimmed by 7 bases and the J gene end by 0 bases; junction bases not matched to a gene: 5. CDR1 and CDR2 (germline): SQVTM, ANQGSEA.

The rearrangement joins TRBV27 to TRBJ1-2; D uncertain. Per the germline V gene, CDR1 is MNHEY and CDR2 is SMNVEV (reference sequence). The CDR3 is 14 residues long. Trimming took off 6 bases at V and 4 bases at J, with 15 bases between the two ends. For the CDR3, the DNA is TGTGCCAGCAGCCCCATGGTCCTCCTCTATGGCTACACCTTC. It is translated as CASSPMVLLYGYTF.

This chain uses TRBV9 with TRBJ1-2, with D possibly being TRBD1 (5 bases). The CDR3 runs 13 residues. Germline-derived CDR1 and CDR2 are SGDLS and YYNGEE. V lost 8 bases, J lost 4 bases, and 15 bases lay in between. This chain's CDR3 is CARGGVDLYGYTF. The CDR3 nucleotides are TGTGCCAGGGGAGGGGTCGACCTCTATGGCTACACCTTC.

This clonotype came up a few times. The chain combines TRBV3-1 with TRBJ2-1; D uncertain. Germline loops: CDR1 LGHDT, CDR2 YNNKEL (reference sequence). The CDR3 covers 13 residues. Trimming removed 1 base at V and 10 bases at J, with 11 bases between. The DNA for the CDR3 is TGTGCCAGCAGCCAAGTTTCCCGCGGAGAGCAGTTCTTC. Its protein is CASSQVSRGEQFF.

The J gene is TRBJ2-5, the V gene TRBV7-2; the D is unclear. CDR3 size: 11 residues. Per the germline V gene, CDR1 is SGHTA and CDR2 is FQGNSA. The germline V and J ends were trimmed by 5 bases and 7 bases, with 8 bases remaining between them. The DNA for the CDR3 is TGTGCCAGCAGCACTCCCGGGACCCAGTACTTC. Its protein is CASSTPGTQYF.

The DNA for the CDR3 is TGTGCCAGCAGTGGAGGAGGGACAGAAATTTACGAGCAGTACTTC. Protein: CASSGGGTEIYEQYF. The rearrangement joins TRBV25-1 to TRBJ2-7, with a tentative D call TRBD1 (7 bases). Germline V gene data show CDR1 as MGHDK and CDR2 as SYGVNS. The CDR3 has 15 amino acids. V lost 4 bases to trimming and J lost 4 bases, with 17 bases between them.

The V and J genes are TRBV7-9 and TRBJ2-5; possibly TRBD2 for D (5 bases). Germline loops: CDR1 SEHNR, CDR2 FQNEAQ (reference sequence). The CDR3 sequence is 12 residues long. V was clipped by 7 bases and J by 3 bases, with 9 bases between them. The CDR3 DNA reads as TGTGCCAGCACTCGGGATGAAGAGACCCAGTACTTC. It specifies CASTRDEETQYF. Complete variable domain (other parts from reference TRBV7-9 and TRBJ2-5): DTGVSQNPRHKITKRGQNVTFRCDPISEHNRLYWYRQTLGQGPEFLTYFQNEAQLEKSRLLSDRFSAERPKGSFSTLEIQRTEQGDSAMYLCASTRDEETQYFGPGTRLLVL.